This T cell receptor beta chain was retrieved from a study of shared clonotypes between healthy human individuals. Across the study: Per-donor plates numbered three CD4 naive, three CD4 memory, two CD8 naive and one CD8 memory. Study outcomes and limitations: In a handful of donors, around 5.5% of naive CD4 clonotypes appeared in common. All-four-donor shared clonotypes had higher generation probabilities than non-shared clonotypes did. Sorted-subset samples were not fully sequenced, rarefaction indicated.

Concerning this clone itself: Its antigen remains unknown.

Sequenced by immunoSEQ multiplex PCR; TCRdb stores in-frame clones only, minus some. The data contain 730,000 or so clones, around 72% of them singletons. Input material: memory CD4+ T cells sorted from blood. Noted subset: CD45RA-negative fraction. The origin of this receptor is a woman between 25 and 40 years old in good health.

CDR3 coding DNA: TGTGCCAGCAGCTTAGTAGGACTAGCGGGACAGGAGCAGTTCTTC. This sequence encodes CASSLVGLAGQEQFF. This chain uses TRBV11-2 with TRBJ2-1, with TRBD2 identical over 12 bases. Trimming at V came to 1 base and at J to 10 bases, leaving 5 bases not matched to a gene. CDR3 length equals 15 residues. Per the germline V gene, CDR1 is SGHAT and CDR2 is FQNNGV.